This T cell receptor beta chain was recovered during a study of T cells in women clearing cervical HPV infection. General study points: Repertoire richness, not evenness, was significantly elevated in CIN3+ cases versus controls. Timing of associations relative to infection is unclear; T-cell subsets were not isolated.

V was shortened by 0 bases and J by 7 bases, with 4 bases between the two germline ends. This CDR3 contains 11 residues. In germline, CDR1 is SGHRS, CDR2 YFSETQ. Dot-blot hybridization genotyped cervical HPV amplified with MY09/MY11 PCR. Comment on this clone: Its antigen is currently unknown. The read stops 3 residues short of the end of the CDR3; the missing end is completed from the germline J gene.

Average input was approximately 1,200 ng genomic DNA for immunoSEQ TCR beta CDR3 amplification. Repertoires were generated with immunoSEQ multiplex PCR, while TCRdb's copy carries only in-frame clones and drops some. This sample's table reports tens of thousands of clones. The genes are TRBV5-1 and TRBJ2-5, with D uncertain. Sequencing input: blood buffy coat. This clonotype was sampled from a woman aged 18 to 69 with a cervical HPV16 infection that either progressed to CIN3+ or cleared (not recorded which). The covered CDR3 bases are TGCGCCAGCAGCTTGGAGGTGACC. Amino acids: CASSLEVT. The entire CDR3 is CASSLEVTQYF.